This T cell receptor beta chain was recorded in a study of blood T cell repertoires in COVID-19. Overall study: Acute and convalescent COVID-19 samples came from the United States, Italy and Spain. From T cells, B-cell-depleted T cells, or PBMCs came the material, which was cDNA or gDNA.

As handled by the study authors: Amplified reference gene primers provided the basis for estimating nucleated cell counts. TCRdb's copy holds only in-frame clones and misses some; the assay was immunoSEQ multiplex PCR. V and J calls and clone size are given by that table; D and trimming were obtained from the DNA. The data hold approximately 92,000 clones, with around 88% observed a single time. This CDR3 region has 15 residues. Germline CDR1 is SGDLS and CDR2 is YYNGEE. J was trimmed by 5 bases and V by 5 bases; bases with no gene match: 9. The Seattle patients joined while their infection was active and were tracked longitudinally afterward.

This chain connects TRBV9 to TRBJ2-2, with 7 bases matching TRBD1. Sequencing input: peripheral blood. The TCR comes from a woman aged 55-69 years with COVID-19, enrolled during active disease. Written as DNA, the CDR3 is TGTGCCAGCAGATCCACAGGGGTGCGGACCGGGGAGCTGTTTTTT. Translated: CASRSTGVRTGELFF.